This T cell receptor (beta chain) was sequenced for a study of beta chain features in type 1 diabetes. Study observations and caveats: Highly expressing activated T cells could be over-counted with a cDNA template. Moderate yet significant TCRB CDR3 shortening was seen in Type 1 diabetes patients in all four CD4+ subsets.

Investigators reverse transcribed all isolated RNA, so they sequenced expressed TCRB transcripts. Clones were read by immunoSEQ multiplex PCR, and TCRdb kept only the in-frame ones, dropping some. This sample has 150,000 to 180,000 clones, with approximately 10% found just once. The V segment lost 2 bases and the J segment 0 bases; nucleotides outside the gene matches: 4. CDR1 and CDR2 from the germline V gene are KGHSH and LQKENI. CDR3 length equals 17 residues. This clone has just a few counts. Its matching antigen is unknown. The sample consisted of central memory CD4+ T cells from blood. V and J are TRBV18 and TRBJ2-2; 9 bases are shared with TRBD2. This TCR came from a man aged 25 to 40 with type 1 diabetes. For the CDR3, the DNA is TGTGCCAGCTCACCAGTGCTAGCGGGGACGAACACCGGGGAGCTGTTTTTT. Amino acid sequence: CASSPVLAGTNTGELFF.